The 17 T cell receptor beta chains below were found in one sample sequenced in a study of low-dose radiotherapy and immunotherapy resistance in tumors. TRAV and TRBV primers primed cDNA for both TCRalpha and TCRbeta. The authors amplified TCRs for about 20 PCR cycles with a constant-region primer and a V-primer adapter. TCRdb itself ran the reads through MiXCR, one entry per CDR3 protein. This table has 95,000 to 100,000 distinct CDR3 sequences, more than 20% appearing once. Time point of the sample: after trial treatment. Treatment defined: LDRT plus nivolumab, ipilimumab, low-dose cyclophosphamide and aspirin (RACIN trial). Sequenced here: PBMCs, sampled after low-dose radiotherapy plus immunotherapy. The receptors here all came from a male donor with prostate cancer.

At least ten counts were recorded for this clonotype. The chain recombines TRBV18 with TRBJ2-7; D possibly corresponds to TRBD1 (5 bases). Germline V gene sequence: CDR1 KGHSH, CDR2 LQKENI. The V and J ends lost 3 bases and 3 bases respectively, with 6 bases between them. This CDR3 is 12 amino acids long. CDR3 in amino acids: CASSPTVYEQYF. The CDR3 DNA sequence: TGTGCCAGCTCACCGACAGTCTACGAGCAGTACTTC. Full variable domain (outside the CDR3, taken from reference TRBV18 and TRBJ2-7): NAGVMQNPRHLVRRRGQEARLRCSPMKGHSHVYWYRQLPEEGLKFMVYLQKENIIDESGMPKERFSAEFPKEGPSILRIQQVVRGDSAAYFCASSPTVYEQYFGPGTRLTVT.

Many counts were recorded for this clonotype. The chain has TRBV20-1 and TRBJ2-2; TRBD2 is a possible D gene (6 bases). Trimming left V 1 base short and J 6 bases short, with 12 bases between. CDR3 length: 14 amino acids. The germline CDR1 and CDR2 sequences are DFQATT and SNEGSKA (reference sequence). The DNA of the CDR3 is TGCAGTGCTAGAGTGGAGGGAATGGCCGGGGAGCTGTTTTTT. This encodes CSARVEGMAGELFF.

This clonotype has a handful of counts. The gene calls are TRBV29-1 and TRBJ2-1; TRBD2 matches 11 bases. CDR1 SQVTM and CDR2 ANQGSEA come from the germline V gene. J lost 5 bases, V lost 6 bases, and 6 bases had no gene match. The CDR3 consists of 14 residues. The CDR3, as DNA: TGCAGCGTCGCTGGACTAGCGGGTAACAATGAGCAGTTCTTC. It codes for CSVAGLAGNNEQFF.

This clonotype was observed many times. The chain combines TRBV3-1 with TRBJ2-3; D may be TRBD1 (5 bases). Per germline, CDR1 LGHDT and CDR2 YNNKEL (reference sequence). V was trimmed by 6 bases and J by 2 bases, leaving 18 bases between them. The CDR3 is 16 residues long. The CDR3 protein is CASSQTATSTTDTQYF. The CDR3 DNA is TGTGCCAGCAGTCAGACAGCTACCTCAACCACAGATACGCAGTATTTT.

CDR3 residues: CAAAPRFPTDTQYF. The DNA for the CDR3 is TGTGCCGCAGCCCCCCGGTTCCCCACAGATACGCAGTATTTT. The J gene is TRBJ2-3, the V gene TRBV6-6; D is undetermined. The CDR3 sequence is 14 residues long. Trimming cost V 11 bases and J 2 bases, with 17 bases left between them. The germline V gene has CDR1 MNHNY and CDR2 SVGAGI (reference sequence).

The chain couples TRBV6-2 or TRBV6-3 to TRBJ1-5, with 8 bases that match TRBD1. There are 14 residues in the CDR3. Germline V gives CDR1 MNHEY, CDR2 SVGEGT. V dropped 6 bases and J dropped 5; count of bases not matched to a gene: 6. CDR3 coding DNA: TGTGCCAGCAGCTGGGACAGGAACGATCAGCCCCAGCATTTT. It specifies CASSWDRNDQPQHF.

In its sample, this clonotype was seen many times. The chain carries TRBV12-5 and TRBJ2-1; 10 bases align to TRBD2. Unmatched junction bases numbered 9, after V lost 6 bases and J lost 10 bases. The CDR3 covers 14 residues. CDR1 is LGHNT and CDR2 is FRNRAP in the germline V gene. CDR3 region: CASGRTSGLTEQFF. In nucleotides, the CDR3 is TGTGCTAGTGGCAGGACTAGCGGTCTTACCGAGCAGTTCTTC.

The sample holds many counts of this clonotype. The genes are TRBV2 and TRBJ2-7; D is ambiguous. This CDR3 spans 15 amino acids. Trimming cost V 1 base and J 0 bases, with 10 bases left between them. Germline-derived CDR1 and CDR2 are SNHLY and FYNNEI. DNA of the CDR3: TGTGCCAGCAGTGAAGTTCAGTGGCCCTCCTACGAGCAGTACTTC. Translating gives CASSEVQWPSYEQYF.

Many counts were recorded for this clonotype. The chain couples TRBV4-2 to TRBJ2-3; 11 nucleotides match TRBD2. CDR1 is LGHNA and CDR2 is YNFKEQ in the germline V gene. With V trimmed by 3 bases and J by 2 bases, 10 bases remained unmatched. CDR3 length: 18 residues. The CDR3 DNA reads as TGTGCCAGCAGCCATAGCATTGGGACTAGCGGTCTCACAGATACGCAGTATTTT. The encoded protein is CASSHSIGTSGLTDTQYF.

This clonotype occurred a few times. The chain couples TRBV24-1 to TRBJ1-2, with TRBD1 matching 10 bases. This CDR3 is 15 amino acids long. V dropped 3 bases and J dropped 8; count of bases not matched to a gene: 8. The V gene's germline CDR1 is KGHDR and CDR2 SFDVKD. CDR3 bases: TGTGCCACCAGTGATCCCTCCGGGACAGGGGACGGCTACACCTTC. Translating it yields CATSDPSGTGDGYTF.

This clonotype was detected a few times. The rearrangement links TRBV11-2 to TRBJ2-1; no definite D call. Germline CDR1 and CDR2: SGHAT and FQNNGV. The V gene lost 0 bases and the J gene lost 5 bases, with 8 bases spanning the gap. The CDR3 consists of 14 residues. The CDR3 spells CASSLEYENNEQFF. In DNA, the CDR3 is TGTGCCAGCAGCTTAGAATATGAGAACAATGAGCAGTTCTTC.

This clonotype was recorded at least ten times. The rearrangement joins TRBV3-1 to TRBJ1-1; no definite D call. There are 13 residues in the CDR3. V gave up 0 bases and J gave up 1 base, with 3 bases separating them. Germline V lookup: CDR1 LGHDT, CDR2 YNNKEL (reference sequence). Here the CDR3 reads CASSQDGNTEAFF. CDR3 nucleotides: TGTGCCAGCAGCCAAGATGGGAACACTGAAGCTTTCTTT.

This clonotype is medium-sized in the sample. CDR3 protein: CASSLEGASTEAFF. The CDR3 DNA follows: TGTGCCAGCAGCTTGGAGGGGGCAAGCACTGAAGCTTTCTTT. The chain joins TRBV7-3 to TRBJ1-1; 7 bases match TRBD1. The CDR3 loop spans 14 amino acids. V shed 3 bases, J shed 4 bases, and the junction held 5 bases outside the gene matches. The germline V gene encodes CDR1 SGHTA and CDR2 FQGTGA.

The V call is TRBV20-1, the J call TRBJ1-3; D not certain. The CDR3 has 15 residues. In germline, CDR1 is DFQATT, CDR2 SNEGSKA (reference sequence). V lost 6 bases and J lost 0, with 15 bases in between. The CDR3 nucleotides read TGCAGTGCCCCGGACCGTCGGAGCTCTGGAAACACCATATATTTT. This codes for CSAPDRRSSGNTIYF.

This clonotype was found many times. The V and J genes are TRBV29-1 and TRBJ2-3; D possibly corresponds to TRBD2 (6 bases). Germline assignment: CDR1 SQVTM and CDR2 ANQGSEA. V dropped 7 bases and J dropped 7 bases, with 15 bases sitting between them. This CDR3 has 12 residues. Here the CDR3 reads CSARSEGNTQYF. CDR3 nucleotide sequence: TGCAGCGCGCGATCGGAGGGGAATACGCAGTATTTT.

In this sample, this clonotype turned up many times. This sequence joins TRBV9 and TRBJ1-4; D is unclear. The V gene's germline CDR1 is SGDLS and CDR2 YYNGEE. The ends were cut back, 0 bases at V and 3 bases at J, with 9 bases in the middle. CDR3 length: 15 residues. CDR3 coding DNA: TGTGCCAGCAGCGTAGCTCCTCAGGCTAATGAAAAACTGTTTTTT. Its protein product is CASSVAPQANEKLFF. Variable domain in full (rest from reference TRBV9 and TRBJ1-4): DSGVTQTPKHLITATGQRVTLRCSPRSGDLSVYWYQQSLDQGLQFLIQYYNGEERAKGNILERFSAQQFPDLHSELNLSSLELGDSALYFCASSVAPQANEKLFFGSGTQLSVL.

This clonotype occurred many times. CDR3 region: CASSLGTGLVAKNIQYF. The CDR3 DNA sequence: TGTGCCAGCAGCTTAGGAACCGGGCTAGTGGCCAAAAACATTCAGTACTTC. This chain uses TRBV7-2 with TRBJ2-4; D is ambiguous. This CDR3 has 17 amino acids. Between the trimmed V and J ends, which lost 1 base and 1 base, there was a span of 14 bases. CDR1 is SGHTA, CDR2 FQGNSA, per germline.